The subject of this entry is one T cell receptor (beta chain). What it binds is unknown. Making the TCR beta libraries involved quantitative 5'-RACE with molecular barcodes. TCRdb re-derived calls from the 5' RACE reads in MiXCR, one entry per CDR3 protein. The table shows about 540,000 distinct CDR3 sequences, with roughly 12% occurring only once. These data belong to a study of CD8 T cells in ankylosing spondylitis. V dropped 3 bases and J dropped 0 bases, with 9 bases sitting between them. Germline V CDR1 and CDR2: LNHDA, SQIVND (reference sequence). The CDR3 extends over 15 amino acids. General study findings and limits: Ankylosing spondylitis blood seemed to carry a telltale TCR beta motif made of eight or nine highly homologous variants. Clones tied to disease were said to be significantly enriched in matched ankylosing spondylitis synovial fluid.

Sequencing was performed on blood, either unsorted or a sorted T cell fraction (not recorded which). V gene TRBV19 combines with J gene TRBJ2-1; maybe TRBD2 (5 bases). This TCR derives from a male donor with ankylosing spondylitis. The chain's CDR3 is CASSMRVSSYNEQFF. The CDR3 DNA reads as TGTGCCAGTAGTATGCGGGTCAGCTCCTACAATGAGCAGTTCTTC.